This T cell receptor (beta chain) was profiled in a study of T cell responses to AZD1222 COVID-19 vaccine. The CDR3 has 16 residues. The V gene's germline CDR1 is SGHNT and CDR2 YYREEE (reference sequence). With 2 bases removed from V and 5 bases from J, the gap between germline ends came to 19 bases. This table comes from immunoSEQ multiplex PCR, and its TCRdb copy is limited to in-frame clones, with some not included. Of 150,000 to 200,000 clones in the sample, roughly 87% were seen once. Study-level results: Two AZD1222 administrations were followed by greater Spike-specific TCR breadth and depth. Mapped onto spike, vaccine-associated CD4 TCRs spanned it and were dominant at 160-218 and 743-854.

Regarding this clone: What it binds is unknown.

This sequence was found in an adult in good health. Sequenced here: peripheral blood, sampled on day 0 of AZD1222 vaccination. V and J are TRBV5-4 and TRBJ2-5; TRBD2 might be the D (5 bases). Here the CDR3 DNA reads TGTGCCAGCAGCTTTGGTGCTCTTACCACGGGGGAGACCCAGTACTTC. Protein: CASSFGALTTGETQYF.